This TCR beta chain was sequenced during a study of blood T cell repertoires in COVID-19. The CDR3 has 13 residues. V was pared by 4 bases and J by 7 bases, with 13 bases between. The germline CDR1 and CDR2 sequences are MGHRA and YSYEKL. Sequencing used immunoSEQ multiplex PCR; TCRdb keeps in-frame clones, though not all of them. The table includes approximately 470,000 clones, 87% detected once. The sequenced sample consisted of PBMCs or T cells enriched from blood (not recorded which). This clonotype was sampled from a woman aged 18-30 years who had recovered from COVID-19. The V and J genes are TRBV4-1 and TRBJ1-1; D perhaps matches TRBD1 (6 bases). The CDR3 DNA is TGCGCCAGCAGCCTTTTTGAAGGGGGTGAAGCTTTCTTT. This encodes CASSLFEGGEAFF.